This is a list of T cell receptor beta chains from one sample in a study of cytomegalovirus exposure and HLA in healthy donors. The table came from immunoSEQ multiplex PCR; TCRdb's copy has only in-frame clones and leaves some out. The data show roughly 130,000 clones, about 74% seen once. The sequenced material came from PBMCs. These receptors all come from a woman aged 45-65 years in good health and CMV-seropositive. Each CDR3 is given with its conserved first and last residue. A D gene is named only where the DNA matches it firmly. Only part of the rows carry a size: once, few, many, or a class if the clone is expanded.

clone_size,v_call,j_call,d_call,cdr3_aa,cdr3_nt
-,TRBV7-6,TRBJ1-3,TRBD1,CASSLTGQNSGNTIYF,TGTGCCAGCAGCTTAACGGGACAGAACTCTGGAAACACCATATATTTT
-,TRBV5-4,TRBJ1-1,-,CASSMSQNTEAFF,TGTGCCAGCAGCATGAGTCAGAACACTGAAGCTTTCTTT
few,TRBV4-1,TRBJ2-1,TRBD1,CASSSTGTGGYNEQFF,TGCGCCAGCAGCTCCACCGGGACAGGGGGTTACAATGAGCAGTTCTTC
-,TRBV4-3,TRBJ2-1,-,CASSQYLRGYNEQFF,TGCGCCAGCAGCCAATATTTGCGGGGATACAATGAGCAGTTCTTC
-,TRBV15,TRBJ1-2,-,CATSREKANYGYPF,TGTGCCACCAGCCGGGAAAAAGCTAACTATGGCTACCCCTTC
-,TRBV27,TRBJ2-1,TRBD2,CASSLGSGGRYNEQFF,TGTGCCAGCAGTTTAGGTAGCGGGGGCCGCTACAATGAGCAGTTCTTC
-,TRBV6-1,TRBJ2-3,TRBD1,CASSGVGGSDTQYF,TGTGCCAGCAGTGGGGTAGGGGGCTCAGATACGCAGTATTTT
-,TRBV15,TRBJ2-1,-,CATSGGGPQVNEQFF,TGTGCCACCAGCGGGGGGGGGCCCCAAGTGAATGAGCAGTTCTTC
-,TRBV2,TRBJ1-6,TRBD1,CASRDRGGSPLHF,TGTGCCAGCAGGGACAGGGGTGGTTCACCCCTCCACTTT
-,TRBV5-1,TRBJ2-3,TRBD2,CASSLGGAGAADTQYF,TGCGCCAGCAGCTTGGGGGGAGCGGGGGCCGCAGATACGCAGTATTTT